Each of the 20 T cell receptor beta chains below was sequenced from the same sample in a study of cytomegalovirus exposure and HLA in healthy donors (dated by TCRdb to about 2017). The protocol used for the library was the immunoSEQ multiplex PCR assay. For the multiplex PCR, a mixture combining 60 forward primers for TCR Vbeta segments and 13 reverse primers for TCR Jbeta segments was used. This is the immuneACCESS table as TCRdb keeps it, with only in-frame sequences that have V and J called. A part of the clones is gone; compared with another copy, unresolved V genes explain less than half, and the rest is unexplained. The sample has around 200,000 clones on record, roughly 85% of them singletons. Together, the top ten hold approximately 2.4% of the sample. Sequencing was done on a sample of PBMCs. These receptors came from a woman aged 45-65 years in good health and CMV-seronegative.

The chain joins TRBV5-4 to TRBJ1-4; D not certain. The CDR3 extends over 14 amino acids. With 2 bases removed from V and 3 bases from J, the gap between germline ends came to 8 bases. Germline V gene lookup returns CDR1 SGHNT and CDR2 YYREEE (reference sequence). CDR3 in amino acids: CASSFRVANEKLFF. The CDR3 nucleotides read TGTGCCAGCAGCTTCCGGGTTGCTAATGAAAAACTGTTTTTT.

The J gene is TRBJ2-2, the V gene TRBV11-1; the D is unclear. V lost 4 bases and J 0 bases, leaving 12 bases between the germline ends. The CDR3 consists of 16 residues. Per germline, CDR1 SGHAT and CDR2 FQDESV (reference sequence). CDR3 DNA sequence: TGTGCCAGCAGCTCGAAATTGAGAGCGAACACCGGGGAGCTGTTTTTT. It codes for CASSSKLRANTGELFF.

Here the CDR3 reads CAISEVTDGYTF. The CDR3 DNA follows: TGTGCCATCAGTGAGGTCACAGATGGCTACACCTTC. The chain combines TRBV10-3 with TRBJ1-2; D is unclear. Between the trimmed V and J ends, which lost 2 bases and 6 bases, there was a span of 7 bases. The V gene's germline CDR1 is ENHRY and CDR2 SYGVKD. This CDR3 is 12 amino acids long.

The DNA for the CDR3 is TGTGCCAGCTCATCGGGACTAGCGGGAGCTGGCGAGCAGTACTTC. Translation gives CASSSGLAGAGEQYF. V and J are TRBV18 and TRBJ2-7; TRBD2 agrees at 14 bases. V lost 5 bases, J lost 6 bases, and 6 bases stayed unmatched. Per the germline V gene, CDR1 is KGHSH and CDR2 is LQKENI. This CDR3 region has 15 residues.

The chain carries TRBV13 and TRBJ1-2, with D perhaps matching TRBD1 (6 bases). Germline loops: CDR1 PRHDT, CDR2 FYEKMQ (reference sequence). The V and J ends lost 2 bases and 4 bases respectively, with 8 bases between them. The CDR3 is made up of 13 amino acids. The CDR3 sequence is CASSLIGGYGYTF. CDR3 DNA: TGTGCCAGCAGCTTAATAGGGGGCTATGGCTACACCTTC. Complete variable domain (other parts from reference TRBV13 and TRBJ1-2): AAGVIQSPRHLIKEKRETATLKCYPIPRHDTVYWYQQGPGQDPQFLISFYEKMQSDKGSIPDRFSAQQFSDYHSELNMSSLELGDSALYFCASSLIGGYGYTFGSGTRLTVV.

V is TRBV7-9 and J is TRBJ2-1; 13 nucleotides match TRBD2. V shed 8 bases, J shed 2 bases, and the junction held 9 bases outside the gene matches. This CDR3 comprises 17 residues. Germline V CDR1 and CDR2: SEHNR, FQNEAQ (reference sequence). CDR3 nucleotides: TGTGCCAGCGGGACGGGACTAGCGGGGAGCGCCTACAATGAGCAGTTCTTC. This sequence encodes CASGTGLAGSAYNEQFF.

The rearrangement uses TRBV6-5 and TRBJ2-3; TRBD2 might be the D (6 bases). V was shortened by 7 bases and J by 2 bases, with 16 bases between the two germline ends. Germline CDR1 and CDR2: MNHEY and SVGAGI. The CDR3 runs to 15 residues. CDR3 coding DNA: TGTGCCAGCAAAGATCCGCCTAGCGACACAGATACGCAGTATTTT. It encodes CASKDPPSDTDTQYF.

The chain combines TRBV7-2 with TRBJ2-5; 7 nucleotides line up with TRBD1. CDR1 and CDR2 (germline): SGHTA, FQGNSA. This CDR3 comprises 18 residues. V lost 1 base to trimming and J lost 4 bases; unmatched junction nucleotides: 15. The CDR3 DNA reads TGTGCCAGCAGCTTAGTGGCACAGGGGTTGTTGGGTGGAGAGACCCAGTACTTC. This codes for CASSLVAQGLLGGETQYF.

A few counts support this clone. The chain recombines TRBV28 with TRBJ1-2, with 8 bases fitting TRBD1. CDR1 is MDHEN and CDR2 is SYDVKM in the germline V gene. V gave up 0 bases and J gave up 6 bases; unmatched junction bases: 3. This CDR3 is 14 amino acids long. In DNA form, the CDR3 reads TGTGCCAGCAGTTTATGGGACAGGGCGCATGGCTACACCTTC. It translates to CASSLWDRAHGYTF.

The rearrangement uses TRBV30 and TRBJ1-5; D may be TRBD1 (5 bases). Trimming removed 1 base from V and 5 bases from J, with 6 bases in between. There are 12 residues in the CDR3. CDR1 is GTSNPN, CDR2 SVGIG, per germline (reference sequence). The CDR3 here is CAWSGGDQPQHF. The DNA for the CDR3 is TGTGCCTGGAGTGGGGGGGATCAGCCCCAGCATTTT. Filled out from reference TRBV30 and TRBJ1-5, the complete variable domain reads SQTIHQWPATLVQPVGSPLSLECTVEGTSNPNLYWYRQAAGRGLQLLFYSVGIGQISSEVPQNLSASRPQDRQFILSSKKLLLSDSGFYLCAWSGGDQPQHFGDGTRLSIL.

This chain links TRBV4-1 with TRBJ1-5; 8 bases are shared with TRBD1. Unmatched junction bases numbered 4, after V lost 5 bases and J lost 1 base. CDR3 length: 15 residues. Germline lookup yields CDR1 MGHRA and CDR2 YSYEKL. In DNA form, the CDR3 reads TGCGCCAGCAGCAACCAGGGGGCCAGCAATCAGCCCCAGCATTTT. Protein product: CASSNQGASNQPQHF.

The genes are TRBV14 and TRBJ2-7, with 7 bases fitting TRBD1. There are 17 residues in the CDR3. Trimming took 4 bases from V and 0 from J; bases not matched to a gene: 12. Per the germline V gene, CDR1 is SGHDN and CDR2 is FVKESK. CDR3 residues: CASSLHHGTVVSYEQYF. In nucleotides, the CDR3 is TGTGCCAGCAGCCTTCACCACGGGACAGTCGTCTCCTACGAGCAGTACTTC.

The chain is built from TRBV6-1 and TRBJ2-5; D unresolved. The germline V and J ends were trimmed by 3 bases and 0 bases, with 5 bases remaining between them. The CDR3 has 13 amino acids. The germline V gene encodes CDR1 MNHNS and CDR2 SASEGT. The CDR3 sequence is CASSDVYQETQYF. CDR3 nucleotides: TGTGCCAGCAGTGATGTCTACCAAGAGACCCAGTACTTC.

This chain connects TRBV6-5 to TRBJ1-5, with 7 bases identical to TRBD1. V shed 6 bases, J shed 2 bases, and the junction held 4 bases outside the gene matches. Germline loops: CDR1 MNHEY, CDR2 SVGAGI. The CDR3 covers 14 residues. The CDR3 DNA reads TGTGCCAGCAGCGCCACAGGGGGCAATCAGCCCCAGCATTTT. It encodes CASSATGGNQPQHF.

The V and J genes are TRBV29-1 and TRBJ2-3; 7 bases match TRBD1. This CDR3 has 12 residues. The V gene's germline CDR1 is SQVTM and CDR2 ANQGSEA. V shed 8 bases, J shed 3 bases, and the junction held 5 bases outside the gene matches. In DNA, the CDR3 is TGCAGCCTCGACAGGGAAACAGATACGCAGTATTTT. Its protein product is CSLDRETDTQYF.

The chain recombines TRBV30 with TRBJ1-4; 7 bases map to TRBD1. Germline V gives CDR1 GTSNPN, CDR2 SVGIG (reference sequence). J was trimmed by 4 bases and V by 0 bases; bases with no gene match: 5. This CDR3 is built from 15 residues. This CDR3 reads CAWSVGQALNEKLFF. In DNA form, the CDR3 reads TGTGCCTGGAGTGTCGGACAGGCCCTTAATGAAAAACTGTTTTTT.

J is TRBJ1-1 and V is TRBV6-1; D unclear. The V end lost 4 bases, the J end lost 10 bases, and 16 bases lay between the germline ends. CDR1 is MNHNS, CDR2 SASEGT, per germline. The CDR3 sequence is 13 residues long. The DNA of the CDR3 is TGTGCCAGCAGTGGTCGTAGAGGGATGGGAGCTTTCTTT. This translates into CASSGRRGMGAFF.

This chain connects TRBV11-2 to TRBJ2-7; 7 nucleotides align to TRBD1. This CDR3 comprises 16 residues. V dropped 1 base and J dropped 0; count of bases not matched to a gene: 6. Germline V lookup: CDR1 SGHAT, CDR2 FQNNGV. In DNA, the CDR3 is TGTGCCAGCAGCTTAGTCCGACAGGGCCTCTCCTACGAGCAGTACTTC. Translating gives CASSLVRQGLSYEQYF.

This chain connects TRBV28 to TRBJ2-7; TRBD2 matches 10 bases. The V segment lost 2 bases and the J segment 7 bases; nucleotides outside the gene matches: 8. This CDR3 contains 15 residues. Germline CDR1 MDHEN, CDR2 SYDVKM. The chain's CDR3 is CASSLRSGRVGEQYF. For the CDR3, the DNA is TGTGCCAGCAGTTTACGAAGCGGGAGGGTGGGGGAGCAGTACTTC.

V usage is TRBV28 and J usage is TRBJ1-3; TRBD1 is a possible D gene (5 bases). The CDR3 covers 16 residues. CDR1 and CDR2 from the germline V gene are MDHEN and SYDVKM. V was pared by 1 base and J by 4 bases, with 14 bases between. The CDR3 here is CASSLLSAGRGNTIYF. The CDR3 DNA follows: TGTGCCAGCAGTTTATTGTCGGCAGGGAGGGGAAACACCATATATTTT. The full variable domain, its missing parts supplied by reference TRBV28 and TRBJ1-3, is DVKVTQSSRYLVKRTGEKVFLECVQDMDHENMFWYRQDPGLGLRLIYFSYDVKMKEKGDIPEGYSVSREKKERFSLILESASTNQTSMYLCASSLLSAGRGNTIYFGEGSWLTVV.